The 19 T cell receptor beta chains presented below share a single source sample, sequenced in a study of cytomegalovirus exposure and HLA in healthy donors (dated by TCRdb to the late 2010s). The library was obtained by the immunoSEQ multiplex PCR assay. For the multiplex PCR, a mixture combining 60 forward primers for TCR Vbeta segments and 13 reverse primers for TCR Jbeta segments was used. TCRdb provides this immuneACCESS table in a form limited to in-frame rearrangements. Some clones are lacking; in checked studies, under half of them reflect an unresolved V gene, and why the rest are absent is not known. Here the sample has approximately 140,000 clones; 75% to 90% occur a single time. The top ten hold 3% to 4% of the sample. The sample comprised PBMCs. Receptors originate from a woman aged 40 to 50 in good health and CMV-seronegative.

The CDR3 here is CASSLAHNGDNEQFF. CDR3 DNA: TGTGCCAGCAGCTTAGCCCATAACGGAGACAATGAGCAGTTCTTC. The chain joins TRBV11-3 to TRBJ2-1; D gene uncertain. Germline V CDR1 and CDR2: SGHNT, YENEEA. V dropped 1 base and J dropped 5 bases, with 12 bases sitting between them. The CDR3 contains 15 residues.

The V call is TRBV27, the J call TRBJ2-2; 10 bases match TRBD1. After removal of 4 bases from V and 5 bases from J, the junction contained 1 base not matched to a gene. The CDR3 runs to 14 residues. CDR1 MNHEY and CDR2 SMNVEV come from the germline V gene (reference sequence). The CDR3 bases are TGTGCCAGCAGTTGGGACAGGGGTACCGGGGAGCTGTTTTTT. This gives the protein CASSWDRGTGELFF.

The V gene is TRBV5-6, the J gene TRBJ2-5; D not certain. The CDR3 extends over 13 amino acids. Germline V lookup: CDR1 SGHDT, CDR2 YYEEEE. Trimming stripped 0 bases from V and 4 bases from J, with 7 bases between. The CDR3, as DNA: TGTGCCAGCAGCTTGGCCCCCGGAGAGACCCAGTACTTC. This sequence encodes CASSLAPGETQYF.

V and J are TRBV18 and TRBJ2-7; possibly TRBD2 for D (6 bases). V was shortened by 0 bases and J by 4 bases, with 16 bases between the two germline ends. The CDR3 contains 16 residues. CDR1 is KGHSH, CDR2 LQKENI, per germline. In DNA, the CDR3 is TGTGCCAGCTCACCACCGGGGACGGGCGGGGATTACGAGCAGTACTTC. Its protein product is CASSPPGTGGDYEQYF. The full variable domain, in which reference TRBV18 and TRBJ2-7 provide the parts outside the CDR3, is NAGVMQNPRHLVRRRGQEARLRCSPMKGHSHVYWYRQLPEEGLKFMVYLQKENIIDESGMPKERFSAEFPKEGPSILRIQQVVRGDSAAYFCASSPPGTGGDYEQYFGPGTRLTVT.

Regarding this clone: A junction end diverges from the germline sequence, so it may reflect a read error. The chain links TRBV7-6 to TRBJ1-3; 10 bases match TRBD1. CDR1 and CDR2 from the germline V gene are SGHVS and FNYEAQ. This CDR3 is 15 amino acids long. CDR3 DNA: TGTGCCAGCAGCGGGACAGGGGACTCTGGAGACACCATATATTTT. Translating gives CASSGTGDSGDTIYF. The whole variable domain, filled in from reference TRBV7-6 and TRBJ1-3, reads GAGVSQSPRYKVTKRGQDVALRCDPISGHVSLYWYRQALGQGPEFLTYFNYEAQQDKSGLPNDRFSAERPEGSISTLTIQRTEQRDSAMYRCASSGTGDSGDTIYFGEGSWLTVV.

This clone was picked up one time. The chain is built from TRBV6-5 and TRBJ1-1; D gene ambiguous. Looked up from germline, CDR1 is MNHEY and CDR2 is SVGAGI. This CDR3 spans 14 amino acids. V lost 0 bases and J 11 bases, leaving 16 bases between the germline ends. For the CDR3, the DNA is TGTGCCAGCAGTTACTCGCCCGGGATTAGGGAGGCTTTCTTT. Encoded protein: CASSYSPGIREAFF.

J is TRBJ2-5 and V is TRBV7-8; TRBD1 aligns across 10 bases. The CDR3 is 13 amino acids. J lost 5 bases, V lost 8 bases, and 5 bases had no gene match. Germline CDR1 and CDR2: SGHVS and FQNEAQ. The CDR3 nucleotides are TGTGCCAGCCGGGACAGGGGAGGGGAGACCCAGTACTTC. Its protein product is CASRDRGGETQYF.

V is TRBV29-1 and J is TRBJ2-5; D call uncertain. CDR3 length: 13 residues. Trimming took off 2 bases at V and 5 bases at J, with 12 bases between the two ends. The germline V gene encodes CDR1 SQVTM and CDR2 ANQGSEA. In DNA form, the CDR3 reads TGCAGCGTTGAAATCCGAGGAACCGAGACCCAGTACTTC. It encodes CSVEIRGTETQYF.

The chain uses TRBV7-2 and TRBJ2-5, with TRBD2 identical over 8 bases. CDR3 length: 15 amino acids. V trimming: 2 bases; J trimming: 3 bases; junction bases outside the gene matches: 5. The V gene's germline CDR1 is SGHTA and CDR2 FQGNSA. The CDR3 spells CASSLFGRAEETQYF. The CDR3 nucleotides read TGTGCCAGCAGCTTATTCGGGAGGGCCGAAGAGACCCAGTACTTC. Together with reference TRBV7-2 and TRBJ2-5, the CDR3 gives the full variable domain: GAGVSQSPSNKVTEKGKDVELRCDPISGHTALYWYRQSLGQGLEFLIYFQGNSAPDKSGLPSDRFSAERTGGSVSTLTIQRTQQEDSAVYLCASSLFGRAEETQYFGPGTRLLVL.

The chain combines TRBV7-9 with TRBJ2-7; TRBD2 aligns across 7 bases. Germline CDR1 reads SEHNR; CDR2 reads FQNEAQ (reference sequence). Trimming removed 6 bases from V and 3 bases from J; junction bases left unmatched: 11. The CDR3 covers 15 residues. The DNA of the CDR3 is TGTGCCAGCAGGTCCGGACTAGGAATGTTCTACGAGCAGTACTTC. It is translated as CASRSGLGMFYEQYF.

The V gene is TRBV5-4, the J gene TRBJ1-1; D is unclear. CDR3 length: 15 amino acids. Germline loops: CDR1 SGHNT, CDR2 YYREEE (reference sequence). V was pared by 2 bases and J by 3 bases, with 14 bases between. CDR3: CASSLRGATDTEAFF. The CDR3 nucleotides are TGTGCCAGCAGCTTACGGGGTGCCACGGACACTGAAGCTTTCTTT.

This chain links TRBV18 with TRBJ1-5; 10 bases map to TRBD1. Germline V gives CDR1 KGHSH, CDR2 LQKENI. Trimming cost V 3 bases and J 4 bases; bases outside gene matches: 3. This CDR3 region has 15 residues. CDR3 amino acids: CASSPGQGVNQPQHF. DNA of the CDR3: TGTGCCAGCTCACCTGGACAGGGGGTGAATCAGCCCCAGCATTTT. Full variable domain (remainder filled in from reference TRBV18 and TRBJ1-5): NAGVMQNPRHLVRRRGQEARLRCSPMKGHSHVYWYRQLPEEGLKFMVYLQKENIIDESGMPKERFSAEFPKEGPSILRIQQVVRGDSAAYFCASSPGQGVNQPQHFGDGTRLSIL.

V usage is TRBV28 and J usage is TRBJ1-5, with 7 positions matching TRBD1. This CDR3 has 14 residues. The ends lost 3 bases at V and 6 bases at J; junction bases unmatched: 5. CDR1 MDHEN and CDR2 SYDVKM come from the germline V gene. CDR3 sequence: CASSLYRGGQPQHF. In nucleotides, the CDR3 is TGTGCCAGCAGTTTGTACAGGGGTGGTCAGCCCCAGCATTTT.

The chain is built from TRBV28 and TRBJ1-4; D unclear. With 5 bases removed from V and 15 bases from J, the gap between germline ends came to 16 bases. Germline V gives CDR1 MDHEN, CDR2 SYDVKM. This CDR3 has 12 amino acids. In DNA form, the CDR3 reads TGTGCCAGCAGTACGACTAGGGAGGTGATGTTTTTT. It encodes CASSTTREVMFF. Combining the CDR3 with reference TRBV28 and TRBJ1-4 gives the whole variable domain DVKVTQSSRYLVKRTGEKVFLECVQDMDHENMFWYRQDPGLGLRLIYFSYDVKMKEKGDIPEGYSVSREKKERFSLILESASTNQTSMYLCASSTTREVMFFGSGTQLSVL.

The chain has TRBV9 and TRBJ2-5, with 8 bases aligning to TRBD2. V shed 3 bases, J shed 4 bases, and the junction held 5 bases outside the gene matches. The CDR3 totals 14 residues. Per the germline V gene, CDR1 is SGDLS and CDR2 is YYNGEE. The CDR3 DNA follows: TGTGCCAGCAGCGCCACTGGACTAGCAGAGACCCAGTACTTC. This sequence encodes CASSATGLAETQYF.

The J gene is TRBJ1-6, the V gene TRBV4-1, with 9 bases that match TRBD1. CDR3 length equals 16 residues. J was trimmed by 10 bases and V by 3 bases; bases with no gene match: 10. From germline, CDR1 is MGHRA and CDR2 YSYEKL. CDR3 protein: CASSQGQGNPGSPLHF. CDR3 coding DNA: TGCGCCAGCAGCCAGGGACAGGGAAATCCGGGCTCACCCCTCCACTTT.

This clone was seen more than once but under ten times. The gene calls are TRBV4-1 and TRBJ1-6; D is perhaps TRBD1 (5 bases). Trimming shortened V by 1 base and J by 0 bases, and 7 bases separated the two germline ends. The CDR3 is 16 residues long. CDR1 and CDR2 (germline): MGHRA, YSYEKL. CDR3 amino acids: CASSQAGISYNSPLHF. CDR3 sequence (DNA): TGCGCCAGCAGCCAAGCAGGGATCTCCTATAATTCACCCCTCCACTTT.

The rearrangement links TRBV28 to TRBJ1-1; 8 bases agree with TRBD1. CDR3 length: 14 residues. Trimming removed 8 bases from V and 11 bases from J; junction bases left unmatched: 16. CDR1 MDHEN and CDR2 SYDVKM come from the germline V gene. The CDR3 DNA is TGTGCCAGCGGGTGGACAGGGCGTTCGGGGTTGGCTTTCTTT. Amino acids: CASGWTGRSGLAFF. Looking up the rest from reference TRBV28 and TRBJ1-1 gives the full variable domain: DVKVTQSSRYLVKRTGEKVFLECVQDMDHENMFWYRQDPGLGLRLIYFSYDVKMKEKGDIPEGYSVSREKKERFSLILESASTNQTSMYLCASGWTGRSGLAFFGQGTRLTVV.

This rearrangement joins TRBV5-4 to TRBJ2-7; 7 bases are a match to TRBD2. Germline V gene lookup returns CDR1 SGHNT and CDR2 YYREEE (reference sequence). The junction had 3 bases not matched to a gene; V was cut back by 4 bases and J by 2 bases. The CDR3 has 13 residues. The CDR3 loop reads CASSPGTTYEQYF. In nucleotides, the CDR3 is TGTGCCAGCAGCCCCGGGACTACCTACGAGCAGTACTTC.